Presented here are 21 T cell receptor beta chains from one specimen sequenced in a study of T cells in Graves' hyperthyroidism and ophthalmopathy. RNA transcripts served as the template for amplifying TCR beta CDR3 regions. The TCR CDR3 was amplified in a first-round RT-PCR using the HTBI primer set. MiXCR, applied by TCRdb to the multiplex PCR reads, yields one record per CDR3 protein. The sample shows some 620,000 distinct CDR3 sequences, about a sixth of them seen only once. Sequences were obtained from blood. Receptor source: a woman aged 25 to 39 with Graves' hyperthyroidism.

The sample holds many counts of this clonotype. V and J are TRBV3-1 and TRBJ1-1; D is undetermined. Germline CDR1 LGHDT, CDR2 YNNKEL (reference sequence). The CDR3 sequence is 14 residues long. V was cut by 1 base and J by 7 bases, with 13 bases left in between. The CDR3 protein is CASSQGPGPYEAFF. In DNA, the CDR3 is TGTGCCAGCAGCCAAGGGCCCGGGCCGTATGAAGCTTTCTTT.

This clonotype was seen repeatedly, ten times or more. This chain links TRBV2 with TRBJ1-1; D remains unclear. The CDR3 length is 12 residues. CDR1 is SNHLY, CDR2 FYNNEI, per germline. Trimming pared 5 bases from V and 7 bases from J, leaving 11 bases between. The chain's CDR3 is CASSTGGYEAFF. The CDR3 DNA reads TGTGCCAGCAGTACTGGAGGGTATGAAGCTTTCTTT. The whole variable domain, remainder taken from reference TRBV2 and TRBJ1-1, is EPEVTQTPSHQVTQMGQEVILRCVPISNHLYFYWYRQILGQKVEFLVSFYNNEISEKSEIFDDQFSVERPDGSNFTLKIRSTKLEDSAMYFCASSTGGYEAFFGQGTRLTVV.

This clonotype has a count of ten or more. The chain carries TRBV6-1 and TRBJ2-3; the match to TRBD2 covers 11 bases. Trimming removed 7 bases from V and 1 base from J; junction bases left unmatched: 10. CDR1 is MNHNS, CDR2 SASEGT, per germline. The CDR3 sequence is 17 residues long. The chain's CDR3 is CASKIAGGPLGTDTQYF. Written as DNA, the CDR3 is TGTGCCAGCAAGATAGCGGGAGGGCCCCTTGGCACAGATACGCAGTATTTT.

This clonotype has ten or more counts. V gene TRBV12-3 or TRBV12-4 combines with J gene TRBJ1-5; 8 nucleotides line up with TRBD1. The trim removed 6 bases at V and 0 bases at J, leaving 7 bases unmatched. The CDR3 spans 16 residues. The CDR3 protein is CASSDRGPYSNQPQHF. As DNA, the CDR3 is TGTGCCAGCAGCGACAGGGGCCCTTATAGCAATCAGCCCCAGCATTTT.

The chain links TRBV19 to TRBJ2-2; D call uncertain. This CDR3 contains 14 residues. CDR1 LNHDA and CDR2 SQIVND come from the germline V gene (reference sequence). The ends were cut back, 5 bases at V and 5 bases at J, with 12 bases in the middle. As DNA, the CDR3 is TGTGCCAGTAGTCCAGCCGTAGGGACCGGGGAGCTGTTTTTT. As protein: CASSPAVGTGELFF.

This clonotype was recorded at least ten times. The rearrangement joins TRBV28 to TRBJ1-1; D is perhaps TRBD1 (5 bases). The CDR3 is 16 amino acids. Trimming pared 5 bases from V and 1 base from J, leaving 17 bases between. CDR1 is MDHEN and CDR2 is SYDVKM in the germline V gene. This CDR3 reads CASSPPQGLSNTEAFF. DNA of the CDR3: TGTGCCAGCAGTCCCCCGCAGGGCCTCTCGAACACTGAAGCTTTCTTT.

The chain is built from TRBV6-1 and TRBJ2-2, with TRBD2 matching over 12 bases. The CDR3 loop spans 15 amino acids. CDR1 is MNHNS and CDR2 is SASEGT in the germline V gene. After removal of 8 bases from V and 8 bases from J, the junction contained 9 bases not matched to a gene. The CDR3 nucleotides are TGTGCCAGCCTTACCCTAGCGGGAGGGAAAGGGGAGCTGTTTTTT. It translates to CASLTLAGGKGELFF.

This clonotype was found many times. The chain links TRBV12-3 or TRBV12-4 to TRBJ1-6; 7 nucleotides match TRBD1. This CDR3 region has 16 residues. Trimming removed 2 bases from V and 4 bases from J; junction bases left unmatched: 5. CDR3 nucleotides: TGTGCCAGCAGTTTATCCGGGACAGAGTATAATTCACCCCTCCACTTT. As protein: CASSLSGTEYNSPLHF.

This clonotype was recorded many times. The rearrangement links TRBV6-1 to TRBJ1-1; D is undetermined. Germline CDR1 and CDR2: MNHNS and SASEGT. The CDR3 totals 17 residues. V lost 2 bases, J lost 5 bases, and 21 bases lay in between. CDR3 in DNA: TGTGCCAGCAGTGAATTCTCGGTGGAGCGTCTGGTAACTGAAGCTTTCTTT. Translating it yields CASSEFSVERLVTEAFF.

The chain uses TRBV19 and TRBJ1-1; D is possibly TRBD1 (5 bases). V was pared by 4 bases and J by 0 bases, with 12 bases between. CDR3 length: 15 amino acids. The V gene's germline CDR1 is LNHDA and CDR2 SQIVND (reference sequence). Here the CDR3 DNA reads TGTGCCAGTAGTAACCGACGGGGACTGAACACTGAAGCTTTCTTT. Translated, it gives CASSNRRGLNTEAFF.

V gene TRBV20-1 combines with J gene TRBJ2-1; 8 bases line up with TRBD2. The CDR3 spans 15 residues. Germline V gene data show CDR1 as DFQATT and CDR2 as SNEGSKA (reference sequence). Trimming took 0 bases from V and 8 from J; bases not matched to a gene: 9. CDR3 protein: CSARDLAGRIDEQFF. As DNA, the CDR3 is TGCAGTGCTAGAGATCTAGCGGGTCGGATCGATGAGCAGTTCTTC.

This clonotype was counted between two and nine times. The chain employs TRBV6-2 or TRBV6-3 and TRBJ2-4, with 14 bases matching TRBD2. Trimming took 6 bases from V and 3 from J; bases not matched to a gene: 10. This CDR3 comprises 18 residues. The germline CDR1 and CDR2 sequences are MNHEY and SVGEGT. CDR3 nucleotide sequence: TGTGCCAGCAGCCTTCGGGGACTAGCGGGAGCGGGCAAAAACATTCAGTACTTC. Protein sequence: CASSLRGLAGAGKNIQYF.

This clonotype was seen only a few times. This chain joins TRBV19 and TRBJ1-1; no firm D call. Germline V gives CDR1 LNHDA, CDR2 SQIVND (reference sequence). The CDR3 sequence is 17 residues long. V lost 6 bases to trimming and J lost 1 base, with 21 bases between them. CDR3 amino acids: CASRGETGNRQNTEAFF. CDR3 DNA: TGTGCCAGTAGAGGAGAGACTGGCAACAGACAGAACACTGAAGCTTTCTTT.

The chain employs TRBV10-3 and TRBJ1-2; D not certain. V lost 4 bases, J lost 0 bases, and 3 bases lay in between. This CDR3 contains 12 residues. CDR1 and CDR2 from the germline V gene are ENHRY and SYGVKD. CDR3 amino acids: CAISGANYGYTF. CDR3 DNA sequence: TGTGCCATCAGTGGAGCTAACTATGGCTACACCTTC.

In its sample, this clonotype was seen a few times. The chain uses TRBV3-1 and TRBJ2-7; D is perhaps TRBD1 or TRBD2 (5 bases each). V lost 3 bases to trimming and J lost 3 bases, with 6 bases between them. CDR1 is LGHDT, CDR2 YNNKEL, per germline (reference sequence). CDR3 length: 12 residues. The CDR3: CASSQGVYEQYF. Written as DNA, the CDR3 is TGTGCCAGCAGCCAGGGGGTCTACGAGCAGTACTTC.

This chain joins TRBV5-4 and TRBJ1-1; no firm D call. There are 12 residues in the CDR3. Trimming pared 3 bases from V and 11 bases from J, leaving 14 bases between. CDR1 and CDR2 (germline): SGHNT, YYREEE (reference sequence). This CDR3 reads CASSSPGQVAFF. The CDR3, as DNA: TGTGCCAGCAGCTCGCCGGGCCAGGTGGCTTTCTTT.

The CDR3 sequence is CASSLEFRPQHF. The CDR3 bases are TGTGCCAGCAGCCTGGAATTTCGGCCCCAGCATTTT. The chain uses TRBV12-3 or TRBV12-4 and TRBJ1-5; D is undetermined. The CDR3 extends over 12 amino acids. Trimming pared 6 bases from V and 9 bases from J, leaving 12 bases between.

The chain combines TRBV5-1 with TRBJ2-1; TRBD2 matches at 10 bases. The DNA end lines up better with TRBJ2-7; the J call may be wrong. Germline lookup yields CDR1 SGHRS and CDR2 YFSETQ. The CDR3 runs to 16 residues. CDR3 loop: CASSSQGGLASHEQYF. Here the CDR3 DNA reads TGCGCCAGCAGCTCCCAGGGGGGACTAGCGAGTCATGAGCAGTACTTC.

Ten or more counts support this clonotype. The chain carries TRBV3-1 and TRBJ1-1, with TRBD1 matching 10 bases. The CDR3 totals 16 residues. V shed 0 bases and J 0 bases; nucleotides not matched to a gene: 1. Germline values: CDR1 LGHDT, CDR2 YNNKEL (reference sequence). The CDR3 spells CASSQEGQGMNTEAFF. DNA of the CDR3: TGTGCCAGCAGCCAAGAGGGACAGGGGATGAACACTGAAGCTTTCTTT.

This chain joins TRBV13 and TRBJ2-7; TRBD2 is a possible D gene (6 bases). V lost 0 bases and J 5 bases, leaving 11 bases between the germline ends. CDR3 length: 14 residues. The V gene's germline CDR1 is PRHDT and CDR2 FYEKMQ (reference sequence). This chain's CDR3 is CASSLGPRRDEQYF. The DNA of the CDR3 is TGTGCCAGCAGCTTAGGCCCTAGGAGGGACGAGCAGTACTTC.

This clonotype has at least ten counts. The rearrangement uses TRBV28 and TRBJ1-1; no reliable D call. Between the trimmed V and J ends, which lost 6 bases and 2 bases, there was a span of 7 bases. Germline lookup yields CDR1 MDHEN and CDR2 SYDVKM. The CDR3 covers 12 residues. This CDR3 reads CASSSINTEAFF. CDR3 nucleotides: TGTGCCAGCAGCTCGATCAACACTGAAGCTTTCTTT.